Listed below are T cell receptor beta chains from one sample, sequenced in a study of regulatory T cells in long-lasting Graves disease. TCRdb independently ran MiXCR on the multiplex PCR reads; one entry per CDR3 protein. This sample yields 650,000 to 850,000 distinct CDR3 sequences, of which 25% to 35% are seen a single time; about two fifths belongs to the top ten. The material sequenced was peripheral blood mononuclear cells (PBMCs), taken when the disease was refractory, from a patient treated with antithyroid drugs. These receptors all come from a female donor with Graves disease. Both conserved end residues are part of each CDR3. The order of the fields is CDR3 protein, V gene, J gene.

CASSYSIRSQRGTEAFF	TRBV6-2/TRBV6-3	TRBJ1-1
CASSLIAGEPPYEQYF	TRBV7-9	TRBJ2-7
CAISESLPGDYTEAFF	TRBV10-3	TRBJ1-1
CASSPRKGVHVPEKLFF	TRBV6-1	TRBJ1-4
CASSLEGTDYSEQFF	TRBV11-2	TRBJ2-1
CASSPGLAGAWETQYF	TRBV14	TRBJ2-5
CASTSTGRSYGYTF	TRBV6-1	TRBJ1-2
CASSAAGGYSNQPQHF	TRBV19	TRBJ1-5
CSVGQGARGYTF	TRBV29-1	TRBJ1-2
CSVRDLNTEAFF	TRBV29-1	TRBJ1-1
CAARVQWDTEAFF	TRBV19	TRBJ1-1
CSARIRLGREAFF	TRBV20-1	TRBJ1-1
CASSQDRLTQYF	TRBV3-1	TRBJ2-3
CASSLATGALRAGELFF	TRBV12-3/TRBV12-4	TRBJ2-2
CSASLSGRSYEQYF	TRBV20-1	TRBJ2-7
CASSQRTASYEQYF	TRBV5-1	TRBJ2-7
CASSLEPGQVGSPLHF	TRBV2	TRBJ1-6
CASSLILQGGSAEAFF	TRBV7-2	TRBJ1-1
CASSIPGVYTEAFF	TRBV19	TRBJ1-1
CASSSGTSGTGELFF	TRBV2	TRBJ2-2
CASSHSFGGSGELFF	TRBV12-3/TRBV12-4	TRBJ2-2
CASSARRFYGYTF	TRBV27	TRBJ1-2
CASSGWGSDYGYTF	TRBV2	TRBJ1-2
CASSFSLDRSSPLHF	TRBV28	TRBJ1-6
CASSPAGALRGGYTF	TRBV27	TRBJ1-2
CASGMALRGNEQFF	TRBV28	TRBJ2-1
CATYRGGSDTEAFF	TRBV6-1	TRBJ1-1
CASARTNEKLFF	TRBV9	TRBJ1-4
CASSQEGVPQANYGYTF	TRBV14	TRBJ1-2
CASSSGQGVEYGYTF	TRBV7-9	TRBJ1-2
CASSQLAGADYEQYF	TRBV7-6	TRBJ2-7